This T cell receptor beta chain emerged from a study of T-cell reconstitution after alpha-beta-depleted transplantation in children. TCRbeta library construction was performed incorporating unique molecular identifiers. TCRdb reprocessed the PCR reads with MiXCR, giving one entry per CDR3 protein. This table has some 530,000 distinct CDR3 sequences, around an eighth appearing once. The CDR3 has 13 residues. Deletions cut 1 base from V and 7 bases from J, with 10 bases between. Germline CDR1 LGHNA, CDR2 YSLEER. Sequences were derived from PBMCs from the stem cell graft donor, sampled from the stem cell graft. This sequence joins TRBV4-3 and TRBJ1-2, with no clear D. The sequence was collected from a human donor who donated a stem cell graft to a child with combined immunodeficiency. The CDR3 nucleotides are TGCGCCAGCAGCCAAGGAGGGCGGGGTGGCTACACCTTC. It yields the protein CASSQGGRGGYTF.